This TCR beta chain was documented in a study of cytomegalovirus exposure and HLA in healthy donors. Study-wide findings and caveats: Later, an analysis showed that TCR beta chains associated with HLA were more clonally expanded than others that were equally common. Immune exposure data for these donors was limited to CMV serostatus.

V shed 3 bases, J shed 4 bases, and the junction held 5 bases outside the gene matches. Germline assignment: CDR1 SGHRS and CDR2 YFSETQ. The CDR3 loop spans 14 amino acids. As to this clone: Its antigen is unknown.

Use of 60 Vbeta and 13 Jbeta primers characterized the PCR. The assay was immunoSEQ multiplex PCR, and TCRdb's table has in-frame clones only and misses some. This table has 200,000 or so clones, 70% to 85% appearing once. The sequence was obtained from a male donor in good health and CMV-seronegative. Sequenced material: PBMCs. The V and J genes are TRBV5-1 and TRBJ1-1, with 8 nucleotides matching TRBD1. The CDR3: CASSSRGPSTEAFF. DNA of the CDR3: TGCGCCAGCAGCTCCAGGGGGCCGAGCACTGAAGCTTTCTTT.